This T cell receptor beta chain was documented in a study of cytomegalovirus exposure and HLA in healthy donors. Study observations and caveats: TCR beta V segments were, for the most part, productive about 87% or about 30% of the time in an earlier analysis. Reportedly, HLA-A and HLA-B alleles of most subjects were accurately predicted from TCR beta. Generally TCR sequences proved uncommon, though certain public TCRs appeared in numerous donors.

This clone was seen a single time. Its antigen is not identified. After removal of 4 bases from V and 7 bases from J, the junction contained 14 bases not matched to a gene. Germline assignment: CDR1 SGHRS and CDR2 YFSETQ. This CDR3 has 17 amino acids. Both 60 Vbeta primers and 13 Jbeta primers went into the PCR. TCRdb keeps only in-frame clones here, not all; method: immunoSEQ multiplex PCR. The sample has 150,000 to 200,000 clones; approximately 70% are singletons. The source of this sequence is a woman younger than 45 in good health and CMV-seronegative. Specimen: PBMCs. V is TRBV5-1 and J is TRBJ1-6; 7 bases agree with TRBD1. The CDR3 DNA reads as TGCGCCAGCAGCCGTGGATGGACAGGTGACTCCAATTCACCCCTCCACTTT. This sequence encodes CASSRGWTGDSNSPLHF. Looking up the rest from reference TRBV5-1 and TRBJ1-6 gives the full variable domain: KAGVTQTPRYLIKTRGQQVTLSCSPISGHRSVSWYQQTPGQGLQFLFEYFSETQRNKGNFPGRFSGRQFSNSRSEMNVSTLELGDSALYLCASSRGWTGDSNSPLHFGNGTRLTVT.